This TCR beta chain comes out of a study of T cells in Graves' hyperthyroidism and ophthalmopathy. If no ophthalmopathy progression occurred within 18 months, Graves' hyperthyroidism was stable. The hyperthyroidism patients had all been newly diagnosed, and their disease duration was under 2 months. Their ages ranged from 18 to 65 years. Uncontrolled infection, other autoimmune disease, pregnancy or lactation excluded patients. Each diagnosis was grounded in clinical symptoms, serum thyroxine and TRAb, thyroid ultrasound, and orbital computed tomography. Amplification yielded TCR beta CDR3 regions, with RNA transcripts as the source. The TCR CDR3 first-round RT-PCR relied on the HTBI primer set. TCRdb itself ran the multiplex PCR reads through MiXCR, one entry per CDR3 protein. The sample carries around 450,000 distinct CDR3 sequences, roughly an eighth recorded once. Trimming shortened V by 5 bases and J by 5 bases, and 13 bases separated the two germline ends. This CDR3 spans 12 amino acids. Per the germline V gene, CDR1 is GTSNPN and CDR2 is SVGIG (reference sequence).

Specimen: blood. The source is a woman between 18 and 29 years old with Graves' hyperthyroidism. The chain recombines TRBV30 with TRBJ2-7; D might be TRBD1 (5 bases). The CDR3 sequence is CAWGREFHEQYF. The CDR3 nucleotides are TGTGCCTGGGGCAGGGAATTCCACGAGCAGTACTTC.